This paragraph reports one T cell receptor beta chain. The target antigen is unknown. Germline V gene data show CDR1 as MNHEY and CDR2 as SMNVEV (reference sequence). The V gene end was trimmed by 5 bases and the J gene end by 2 bases; junction bases not matched to a gene: 4. The CDR3 has 14 amino acids. The data were taken from a study of T cell responses to AZD1222 COVID-19 vaccine. For the study at large: Recipients boosted at about 4 weeks or about 12 weeks are pooled.

Findings of the study overall: Spike-spanning, vaccine-associated CD4 TCRs were dominant at 160-218 and 743-854. Repertoires were obtained solely post-peak T cell response.

Profiling relied on immunoSEQ multiplex PCR, and the TCRdb table lists in-frame clones only, not all of them. The repertoire holds about 190,000 clones, with approximately 90% as singletons. The sequences come from peripheral blood, collected on day 0 of AZD1222 vaccination. The rearrangement joins TRBV27 to TRBJ2-7; 9 bases align to TRBD2. This TCR came from an adult in good health. In DNA, the CDR3 is TGTGCCAGCAGTCAGGGACTAGCTCCCTACGAGCAGTACTTC. It encodes CASSQGLAPYEQYF.